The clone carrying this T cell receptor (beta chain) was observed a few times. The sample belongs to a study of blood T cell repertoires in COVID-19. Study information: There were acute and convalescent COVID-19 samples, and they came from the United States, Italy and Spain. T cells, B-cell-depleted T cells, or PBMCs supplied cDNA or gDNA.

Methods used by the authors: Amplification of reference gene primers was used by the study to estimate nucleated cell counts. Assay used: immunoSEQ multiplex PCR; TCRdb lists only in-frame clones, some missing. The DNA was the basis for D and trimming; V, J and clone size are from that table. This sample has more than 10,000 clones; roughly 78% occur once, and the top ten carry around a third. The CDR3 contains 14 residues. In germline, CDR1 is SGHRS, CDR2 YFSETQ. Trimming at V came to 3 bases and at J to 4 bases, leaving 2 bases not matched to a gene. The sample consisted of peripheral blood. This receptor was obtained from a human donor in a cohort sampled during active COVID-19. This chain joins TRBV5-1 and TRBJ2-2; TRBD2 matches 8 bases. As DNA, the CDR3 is TGCGCCAGCAGCTACCTAGCGGGCACCGGGGAGCTGTTTTTT. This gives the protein CASSYLAGTGELFF.